This entry concerns a single T cell receptor beta chain. It has no known antigen specificity. Base qualities are missing; no much larger clone stands one base away. The immunoSEQ Assay, a bias-controlled multiplex PCR, was used to amplify TCRbeta CDR3 regions from genomic DNA. In the paper's pipeline: Within the assay, amplification of reference gene primers was used to estimate how many nucleated cells each sample contained. To quantify the absolute abundance of each unique TCRbeta CDR3 rearrangement, sequence reads were collapsed and filtered. For each sample, productive Simpson clonality was calculated as the square root of Simpson's diversity index over productive rearrangements. TCRdb provides this immuneACCESS table in a form limited to in-frame rearrangements. Some clones are lacking; in checked studies, under half of them reflect an unresolved V gene, and why the rest are absent is not known. V and J calls and clone size follow that table, whereas D and trimming were derived from the DNA. A total of about 150,000 clones appear in this sample, roughly 80% of them only once. The top ten hold roughly 0.58% of the sample.

This sample stems from a study of blood T cell repertoires in COVID-19 (dated by TCRdb to the early 2020s). In terms of the full investigation: Samples covering the acute and convalescent phases of COVID-19 were provided by collaborators in the United States, Italy and Spain. The repertoires were made available in a free public database intended to serve as a resource for research on the immune response to SARS-CoV-2. The dataset comprised deeply sampled blood TCRbeta repertoires from subjects exposed to, actively infected with, or recovered from COVID-19. Where HLA class I and class II types were available, the types were taken from metadata supplied by the sample provider, not from assay-based typing. Sample metadata almost always included a de-identified subject ID, COVID-19 status, age in years and sex. The prospective study material was composed of cDNA or gDNA derived from T cells, B-cell-depleted T cells, or PBMCs. The samples were drawn from the first 160 participants of the ongoing ImmuneRACE study and from 1,254 subjects provided by 6 global collaborators. Points the paper makes about the study in general: How much clinical and demographic metadata was included differed by source and by participant, and the metadata was provided uncurated.

The collaborating institutions used their own protocols to collect whole blood in K2EDTA tubes. For TCRbeta analysis, collaborators shipped samples in one of three forms: frozen whole blood, isolated PBMCs, or DNA extracted from either of those sample types. CDR1 and CDR2 were assigned from the germline V gene as MDHEN and SYDVKM. V loses 6 bases of germline sequence and J loses 1 base, and the interval between the two ends is 6 bases. The CDR3 contains 12 residues, cysteine and phenylalanine counted. Of all the DNA, just the CDR3 is kept, 36 bases in frame from base 1. This receptor was identified in a man aged 60-69 years with acute or convalescent COVID-19. Sequencing was done on a sample of peripheral blood. In this chain, TRBV28 is recombined with TRBJ2-5; the D gene is perhaps TRBD1, from 6 matching bases. The DNA sequence is given as TGTGCCAGCAGGACAGGCCAAGAGACCCAGTACTTC. This sequence encodes CASRTGQETQYF.